Presented here are 28 T cell receptor beta chains from one specimen sequenced in a study of post-analysis software for immune sequencing data. General observations from the study: Controls showed lower frequencies than patients for four to six TRBV segments, and TRBV5-6, TRBV5-1 and TRBV20-1 were among these.

The library was made from cDNA and included unique molecular identifiers. TCRdb independently ran MiXCR on the PCR reads; one entry per CDR3 protein. The table includes roughly 540,000 distinct CDR3 sequences, roughly 34% detected once. These receptors have no identified antigens. The sample taken for sequencing was blood. All receptors derive from a girl aged 2-17 years with multiple sclerosis.

This clonotype was counted only a few times. The rearrangement uses TRBV12-3 or TRBV12-4 and TRBJ1-6, with D uncertain. Trimming shortened V by 2 bases and J by 7 bases, and 18 bases separated the two germline ends. This CDR3 comprises 17 residues. The CDR3 nucleotides are TGTGCCAGCAGTTTAAAGGTGGCAGGCAGAGGGAATTCACCCCTCCACTTT. This sequence encodes CASSLKVAGRGNSPLHF.

This clonotype was seen only once. CDR3: CASHRGLAELTDTQYF. CDR3 bases: TGCGCCAGCCATCGTGGACTAGCGGAGCTCACAGATACGCAGTATTTT. The chain links TRBV5-1 to TRBJ2-3, with 10 bases fitting TRBD2. Per the germline V gene, CDR1 is SGHRS and CDR2 is YFSETQ. Unmatched junction bases numbered 10, after V lost 7 bases and J lost 2 bases. CDR3 length equals 16 residues.

This clonotype was seen only a few times. The rearrangement uses TRBV12-3 or TRBV12-4 and TRBJ1-1; TRBD1 agrees at 7 bases. This CDR3 has 13 amino acids. V was pared by 7 bases and J by 4 bases, with 6 bases of the junction left unmatched. The CDR3 loop reads CASTETGITEAFF. For the CDR3, the DNA is TGTGCCAGCACCGAGACAGGGATCACTGAAGCTTTCTTT.

V gene TRBV28 combines with J gene TRBJ1-4, with D perhaps matching TRBD1 (6 bases). V was pared by 7 bases and J by 5 bases, with 14 bases between. This CDR3 has 14 amino acids. From germline, CDR1 is MDHEN and CDR2 SYDVKM. CDR3 in amino acids: CASINTGLNEKLFF. Written as DNA, the CDR3 is TGTGCCAGCATCAACACAGGGTTGAATGAAAAACTGTTTTTT.

This clonotype was observed a handful of times. The V gene is TRBV20-1, the J gene TRBJ2-5; D may match TRBD1 or TRBD2 (6 bases each). The CDR3 consists of 14 residues. Trimming cost V 0 bases and J 4 bases, with 12 bases left between them. In germline, CDR1 is DFQATT, CDR2 SNEGSKA (reference sequence). For the CDR3, the DNA is TGCAGTGCTAGAGAAGGAGGGGGGCGAGAGACCCAGTACTTC. Its translation: CSAREGGGRETQYF.

There are a few counts of this clonotype. The CDR3 DNA reads as TGTGCCAGCAGCTATGGGACAGGGGGATTCCAAGAGACCCAGTACTTC. Translated: CASSYGTGGFQETQYF. The rearrangement joins TRBV13 to TRBJ2-5; 11 positions match TRBD1. Germline CDR1 and CDR2: PRHDT and FYEKMQ (reference sequence). The V and J ends lost 4 bases and 1 base, in that order; junction bases with no gene match: 5. The CDR3 runs 16 residues.

The chain couples TRBV18 to TRBJ1-1, with TRBD1 as a possible D gene (6 bases). Per germline, CDR1 KGHSH and CDR2 LQKENI. V lost 3 bases, J lost 2 bases, and 16 bases lay in between. The CDR3 is 16 residues long. The CDR3 nucleotides read TGTGCCAGCTCACCCATTAGGGGGGGGTCAAACACTGAAGCTTTCTTT. Its translation is CASSPIRGGSNTEAFF.

This clonotype was observed a handful of times. V usage is TRBV10-3 and J usage is TRBJ2-1, with 7 bases identical to TRBD2. The junction had 2 bases not matched to a gene; V was cut back by 3 bases and J by 0 bases. Per germline, CDR1 ENHRY and CDR2 SYGVKD. The length of the CDR3 is 15 residues. CDR3 bases: TGTGCCATCAGTGAAGGCGGGGGCTCCTACAATGAGCAGTTCTTC. This encodes CAISEGGGSYNEQFF.

Turning to this clonotype: The missing conserved phenylalanine or tryptophan at the end of this CDR3 makes a read error likely. The chain combines TRBV11-2 with TRBJ2-3; TRBD2 aligns across 12 bases. The CDR3 has 16 residues. The germline V gene has CDR1 SGHAT and CDR2 FQNNGV. CDR3 amino acids: CARSLRLAGASDTQYL. In nucleotides, the CDR3 is TGTGCCCGCAGCCTTCGACTAGCGGGGGCCTCAGATACGCAGTATCTT.

The chain recombines TRBV20-1 with TRBJ2-3, with 10 bases fitting TRBD2. CDR3 size: 14 residues. Germline V gene data show CDR1 as DFQATT and CDR2 as SNEGSKA (reference sequence). V lost 3 bases and J lost 4; bases outside the gene matches: 4. This CDR3 reads CSARERGGPDTQYF. The DNA of the CDR3 is TGCAGTGCTAGGGAGCGGGGGGGCCCAGATACGCAGTATTTT.

J is TRBJ2-4 and V is TRBV7-2; perhaps TRBD1 as D (6 bases). This CDR3 spans 14 amino acids. Germline values: CDR1 SGHTA, CDR2 FQGNSA. Trimming removed 10 bases at V and 4 bases at J, with 17 bases between. The CDR3 nucleotides read TGTGCCACCTTAGCCGGACAGAGAAAAAACATTCAGTACTTC. This codes for CATLAGQRKNIQYF.

The CDR3 DNA sequence: TGTGCCAGCAGCTGGGGGACTAGCGGGACCCAAGAGACCCAGTACTTC. Translating gives CASSWGTSGTQETQYF. The V and J genes are TRBV7-9 and TRBJ2-5; TRBD2 agrees at 13 bases. After removal of 4 bases from V and 1 base from J, the junction contained 3 bases not matched to a gene. Germline V gives CDR1 SEHNR, CDR2 FQNEAQ (reference sequence). The CDR3 runs 16 residues.

This clonotype was counted once. The V gene is TRBV24-1, the J gene TRBJ2-1; TRBD2 matches at 14 bases. Germline assignment: CDR1 KGHDR and CDR2 SFDVKD. Trimming took 9 bases from V and 0 from J; bases not matched to a gene: 3. The CDR3 is 16 residues long. The CDR3 here is CATQGTSGGSYNEQFF. The DNA for the CDR3 is TGTGCCACCCAGGGGACTAGCGGGGGCTCCTACAATGAGCAGTTCTTC.

This clonotype was found once. Germline and junction disagree at one end, which may indicate a read error. This rearrangement joins TRBV16 to TRBJ1-1; D is unresolved. The CDR3 is made up of 15 amino acids. The germline gives CDR1 KGHSY, CDR2 FQNENV. The CDR3 DNA reads TGTGCCAGCAGCCAATGGTTACAGATGAACACTGTAGCTTTCTTT. Its protein is CASSQWLQMNTVAFF.

In this sample, this clonotype turned up many times. For the CDR3, the DNA is TGCAGCGTTGAAGATATTCGGGCAGGTGGGGGCTACGAGCAGTACTTC. This gives the protein CSVEDIRAGGGYEQYF. This rearrangement joins TRBV29-1 to TRBJ2-7; either TRBD1 or TRBD2 may fit D (5 bases each). The CDR3 has 16 amino acids. The germline gives CDR1 SQVTM, CDR2 ANQGSEA. V lost 0 bases and J lost 3, with 18 bases in between.

V usage is TRBV9 and J usage is TRBJ1-6; the match to TRBD1 covers 9 bases. After removal of 0 bases from V and 1 base from J, the junction contained 2 bases not matched to a gene. Germline values: CDR1 SGDLS, CDR2 YYNGEE. The CDR3 spans 17 residues. Here the CDR3 DNA reads TGTGCCAGCAGCGTAGCCGGGACAGGGTCCTATAATTCACCCCTCCACTTT. It specifies CASSVAGTGSYNSPLHF.

V usage is TRBV7-2 and J usage is TRBJ2-5; no clear D. The DNA end is more similar to TRBJ2-7, so the J call may be wrong. The CDR3 extends over 15 amino acids. The germline V gene has CDR1 SGHTA and CDR2 FQGNSA. The CDR3 DNA reads as TGTGCCAGCAGTCCCGGCCCCTATGAGGCCTACGAGCAGTACTTC. It translates to CASSPGPYEAYEQYF.

V is TRBV6-5 and J is TRBJ2-6, with D perhaps TRBD1 (6 bases). The V gene lost 6 bases and the J gene lost 3 bases, with 18 bases spanning the gap. CDR3 length: 17 residues. The V gene's germline CDR1 is MNHEY and CDR2 SVGAGI. CDR3 protein: CASSERDTRGGANVLTF. CDR3 DNA sequence: TGTGCCAGCAGCGAGAGGGACACCCGCGGTGGGGCCAACGTCCTGACTTTC.

CDR3 sequence reads: CASSWTGMYEAQYF. The CDR3 bases are TGCGCCAGCAGCTGGACAGGGATGTACGAGGCCCAGTACTTC. V and J are TRBV5-1 and TRBJ2-5; 8 nucleotides line up with TRBD1. The CDR3 runs to 14 residues. The V gene end was trimmed by 3 bases and the J gene end by 9 bases; junction bases not matched to a gene: 10. CDR1 SGHRS and CDR2 YFSETQ come from the germline V gene.

This clonotype has just a few counts. V and J are TRBV20-1 and TRBJ2-3; tentatively, D is TRBD2 (5 bases). Germline CDR1 is DFQATT and CDR2 is SNEGSKA (reference sequence). The CDR3 is 15 amino acids. Trimming cost V 6 bases and J 2 bases, with 18 bases left between them. The CDR3 DNA is TGCAGTGCCCCAACCGCCGACGGGGTCACAGATACGCAGTATTTT. It specifies CSAPTADGVTDTQYF.

The table lists this clonotype with a few counts. The chain recombines TRBV12-3 or TRBV12-4 with TRBJ2-2, with 8 positions matching TRBD2. Trimming took 5 bases from V and 1 from J; bases not matched to a gene: 3. The CDR3 spans 15 residues. The CDR3 bases are TGTGCCAGCAGTGGGAGCGGGGGGAACACCGGGGAGCTGTTTTTT. Its protein is CASSGSGGNTGELFF.

Only a few counts were recorded for this clonotype. V gene TRBV5-1 combines with J gene TRBJ2-1; 8 bases agree with TRBD2. The CDR3 spans 14 residues. Losses at the gene ends were 2 bases for V and 9 bases for J; bases not matched to a gene: 7. Germline V gene lookup returns CDR1 SGHRS and CDR2 YFSETQ. The CDR3 here is CASSFPGGFSEQFF. The DNA of the CDR3 is TGCGCCAGCAGCTTCCCGGGGGGGTTTAGTGAGCAGTTCTTC.

V is TRBV20-1 and J is TRBJ2-3; TRBD2 agrees at 9 bases. J lost 2 bases, V lost 1 base, and 7 bases had no gene match. The CDR3 loop spans 16 amino acids. Germline V lookup: CDR1 DFQATT, CDR2 SNEGSKA (reference sequence). CDR3 residues: CSARGGSGGFTDTQYF. CDR3 sequence (DNA): TGCAGTGCTAGAGGAGGTAGCGGGGGATTCACAGATACGCAGTATTTT.

This clonotype has only a few counts. The chain links TRBV10-3 to TRBJ1-1; tentative D call: TRBD1 (6 bases). CDR1 and CDR2 from the germline V gene are ENHRY and SYGVKD. The CDR3 totals 12 residues. V dropped 10 bases and J dropped 8 bases, with 17 bases sitting between them. This chain's CDR3 is CATTGTLGEAFF. The CDR3 nucleotides are TGTGCCACCACCGGGACACTGGGCGAAGCTTTCTTT.

The J gene is TRBJ1-2, the V gene TRBV10-3; no clear D. V lost 3 bases to trimming and J lost 3 bases, with 11 bases between them. CDR3 length: 14 amino acids. CDR1 is ENHRY, CDR2 SYGVKD, per germline. CDR3 bases: TGTGCCATCAGTGAATTAACCGGGGACTATGGCTACACCTTC. Translated: CAISELTGDYGYTF.

This clonotype was counted a few times. The chain combines TRBV3-1 with TRBJ1-2; the D is unclear. V was shortened by 4 bases and J by 8 bases, with 17 bases between the two germline ends. Germline CDR1 is LGHDT and CDR2 is YNNKEL (reference sequence). This CDR3 has 14 residues. The CDR3 coding sequence is TGTGCCAGCAGCCTTCGCAGGTGGAGAGGCGGCTACACCTTC. Translation gives CASSLRRWRGGYTF.

This clonotype has just a few counts. This rearrangement joins TRBV29-1 to TRBJ2-3, with D perhaps TRBD2 (5 bases). The CDR3 has 14 residues. The germline CDR1 and CDR2 sequences are SQVTM and ANQGSEA. Trimming cost V 4 bases and J 2 bases, with 13 bases left between them. The CDR3 here is CSVGPTTSTDTQYF. The CDR3 coding sequence is TGCAGCGTTGGGCCGACTACCTCCACAGATACGCAGTATTTT.

V usage is TRBV7-3 and J usage is TRBJ2-1; D gene uncertain. The CDR3 is made up of 13 amino acids. Per the germline V gene, CDR1 is SGHTA and CDR2 is FQGTGA. The V and J ends lost 6 bases and 8 bases respectively, with 14 bases between them. CDR3 amino acids: CASSPRGGDEQFF. Written as DNA, the CDR3 is TGTGCCAGCAGTCCCCGCGGTGGAGATGAGCAGTTCTTC.